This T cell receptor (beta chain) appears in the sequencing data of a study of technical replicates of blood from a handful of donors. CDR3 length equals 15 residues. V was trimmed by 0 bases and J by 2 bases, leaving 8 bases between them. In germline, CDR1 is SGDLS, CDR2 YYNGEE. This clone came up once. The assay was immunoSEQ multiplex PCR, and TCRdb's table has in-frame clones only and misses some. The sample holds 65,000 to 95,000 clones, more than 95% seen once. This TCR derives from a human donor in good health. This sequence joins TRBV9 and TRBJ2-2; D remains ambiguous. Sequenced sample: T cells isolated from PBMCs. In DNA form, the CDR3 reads TGTGCCAGCAGCGTAGATCTCTTTAACACCGGGGAGCTGTTTTTT. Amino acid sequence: CASSVDLFNTGELFF. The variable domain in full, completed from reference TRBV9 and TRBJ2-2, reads DSGVTQTPKHLITATGQRVTLRCSPRSGDLSVYWYQQSLDQGLQFLIQYYNGEERAKGNILERFSAQQFPDLHSELNLSSLELGDSALYFCASSVDLFNTGELFFGEGSRLTVL.